The clone carrying this T cell receptor (beta chain) has only one observation. Antigen unknown. The data stem from a study of T cell responses to AZD1222 COVID-19 vaccine. Study conclusions and caveats: The sample set comprised mostly white British donors with more females, and clonal diversity was possibly underestimated. Across spike, vaccine-associated CD4 TCRs were found, dominant at 160-218 and 743-854.

Sequencing used immunoSEQ multiplex PCR; TCRdb keeps in-frame clones, though not all of them. Altogether 70,000 to 80,000 clones are present, around three quarters being singletons, with the ten largest covering 45% to 50%. Germline CDR1 is SGHVS and CDR2 is FNYEAQ. V lost 6 bases to trimming and J lost 4 bases, with 10 bases between them. The CDR3 runs 13 residues. The chain links TRBV7-6 to TRBJ2-1, with D possibly matching TRBD2 (5 bases). This TCR was recovered from an adult who received the AZD1222 COVID-19 vaccine. Source: peripheral blood, taken 28 days after the second AZD1222 dose. CDR3 DNA sequence: TGTGCCAGCAGGGACTCTGCATACAATGAGCAGTTCTTC. Protein product: CASRDSAYNEQFF.